Below, one TCR beta chain is given with its context. Its antigen target is currently unknown. Here the CDR3 omits its conserved ending phenylalanine or tryptophan, so a read error is the likely source. The DNA is left out, because the CDR3 cannot be placed on it with certainty; the CDR3 is given as TCRdb lists it. The data derive from a study of immune heterogeneity within non-small cell lung tumors (dated by TCRdb to between 2017 and 2018). About the investigation overall: Histology comprised several squamous cell carcinomas, roughly ten non-squamous carcinomas and 1 tumor not otherwise specified. To look at intratumoral immune heterogeneity, the study ran whole-exome sequencing, RNA-seq and TCR beta repertoire sequencing on several spatially distinct regions taken from every NSCLC tumor. Transcriptome data were available for just about 40 loci from around 12 patients, whereas TCR repertoire analysis spanned roughly 55 tumor loci from approximately 15 patients. For mutant peptides 8 to 11 amino acids long, netMHCpan-3.0 predicted neoantigen binding to the HLA alleles of each patient.

The TCR beta CDR3 region was amplified with a multiplex PCR system, in which a first round of around 11 cycles was run using 32 V-gene forward and 13 J-gene reverse primers. First-round PCR used a QIAGEN Multiplex PCR Kit, and primer sequences were filed in Chinese patent CN105087789A. Illumina universal primers were added in a second PCR round performed with the Phusion High-Fidelity PCR Kit. The TCR libraries underwent paired-end sequencing with a read length of 151 bp on the Illumina HiSeq X Ten platform. As for the original processing: Reads without multiplex PCR primers were removed using Cutadapt, read pairs were merged using PEAR, and CDR3 regions were called using MiXCR with default settings. Repertoire diversity used Shannon entropy, and clonality was computed as one minus Shannon entropy divided by ln of productive unique sequence count. Clonotypes at a frequency of at least 0.5% were defined as dominant or high-frequency T-cell clones. TCRdb trimmed public reads at Q25 via fastp, called clones via MiXCR and kept in-frame beta chains. Rows matching on CDR3 protein sequence are summarized as one entry with the most common DNA and genes. The V and J calls were not made by the authors but by TCRdb's processing. This sample gives approximately 9,800 distinct CDR3 sequences in total; less than 20% of them show up just once. Together, the top ten hold around 3.7% of the sample.

General findings and caveats noted by the study authors: Within a given patient, the same dominant CDR3B clonotypes showed up repeatedly across loci, although different tumor locations also carried unique high-frequency clones. A moderate positive correlation (R approximately 0.36), which was statistically significant, linked local T-cell repertoire clonality to local tumor mutational burden. High-frequency TCR beta clonotypes were found to be largely distinct between individual patients.

The TCR template was genomic DNA extracted from bulk tumor tissue, and 500 to 650 ng of gDNA was amplified for each sample. During surgery, multiple biopsies were taken from each primary tumor and placed as far apart as possible within the tumor mass. Patients in the study cohort, which was described as untreated, were newly diagnosed NSCLC cases going through curative surgery. The samples came from some 15 patients with newly diagnosed non-small cell lung cancer who were having surgery intended to be curative. A couple of independent pathologists examined the resected tumor masses. Only DNA and RNA samples of high quality went on to sequencing. According to the germline V gene, CDR1 reads SGHRS and CDR2 reads YFSETQ. The CDR3 spans 17 residues, counting both ends.

Here the chain combines TRBV5-1 and TRBJ2-3; the D call of TRBD2 is as the table states it, not checked on the DNA. The specimen was lung tumor tissue. This TCR derives from a man between 40 and 49 years old with non-small cell lung cancer. The CDR3 protein: CASNGMAGVDIGQYFGP.